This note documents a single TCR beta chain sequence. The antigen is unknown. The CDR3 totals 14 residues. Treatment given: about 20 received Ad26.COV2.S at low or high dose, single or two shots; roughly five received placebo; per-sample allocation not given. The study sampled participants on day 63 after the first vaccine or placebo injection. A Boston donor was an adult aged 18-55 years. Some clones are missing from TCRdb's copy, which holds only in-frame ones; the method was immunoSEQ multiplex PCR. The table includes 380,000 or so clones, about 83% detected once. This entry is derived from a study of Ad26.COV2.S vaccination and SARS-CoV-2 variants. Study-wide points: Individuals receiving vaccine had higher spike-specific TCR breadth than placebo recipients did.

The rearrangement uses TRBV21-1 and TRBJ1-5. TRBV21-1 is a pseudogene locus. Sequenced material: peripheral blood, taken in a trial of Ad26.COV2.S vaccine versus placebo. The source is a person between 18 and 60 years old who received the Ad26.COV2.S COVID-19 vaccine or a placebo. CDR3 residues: CASSSKGRNQPQHF. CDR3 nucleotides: TGTGCCAGCAGCTCGAAGGGCAGGAATCAGCCCCAGCATTTT.